The clone carrying this T cell receptor (beta chain) turned up a few times. What it binds is not known. V gave up 4 bases and J gave up 5 bases; unmatched junction bases: 4. This CDR3 region has 14 residues. Germline CDR1 SQVTM, CDR2 ANQGSEA. The sample comes from a study of cytomegalovirus exposure and HLA in healthy donors. Across the study: Researchers found that roughly 80% of about 400 genotyped donors fell within the Caucasian-associated ancestry cluster.

General observations from the study: The authors later linked a missense DCLRE1C variant to TCR beta V- and J-gene trimming.

Researchers ran the PCR with 60 Vbeta and 13 Jbeta primers. Libraries were prepared by immunoSEQ multiplex PCR; TCRdb keeps only in-frame clonotypes and omits some of them. This table has 150,000 to 200,000 clones, around 62% appearing once. V gene TRBV29-1 combines with J gene TRBJ2-2; 10 bases are shared with TRBD1. This clonotype originated in a man in his forties in good health and CMV-seronegative. The sample consisted of PBMCs. CDR3 protein: CSVAEGQGTGELFF. Written as DNA, the CDR3 is TGCAGCGTTGCAGAGGGACAGGGGACCGGGGAGCTGTTTTTT.